This is a list of T cell receptor beta chains from one sample in a study of shared clonotypes between healthy human individuals. This table comes from immunoSEQ multiplex PCR, and its TCRdb copy is limited to in-frame clones, with some not included. The data contain some 530,000 clones, around four fifths of them singletons. Sequenced input: PBMCs. These TCRs come from a woman aged 40 to 50 in good health. Some clones in this sample may be carry-over from other donors' samples. The CDR3 runs from the conserved cysteine through the conserved F or W. The order of the fields is J gene, clone size, D gene, V gene, CDR3 protein, CDR3 DNA. D genes are given only for firm matches. Size is stated for part of the rows, as once, few or many counts, or as a class when the clone is expanded.

J gene: TRBJ2-7; clone size: NA; D gene: NA; V gene: TRBV19; CDR3 protein: CASSIEGAYEQYF; CDR3 DNA: TGTGCCAGTAGTATAGAGGGGGCCTACGAGCAGTACTTC
J gene: TRBJ2-7; clone size: NA; D gene: TRBD2; V gene: TRBV7-9; CDR3 protein: CASSLGLAGDTYEQYF; CDR3 DNA: TGTGCCAGCAGCTTAGGACTAGCGGGGGACACCTACGAGCAGTACTTC
J gene: TRBJ2-6; clone size: NA; D gene: NA; V gene: TRBV9; CDR3 protein: CASSVLGIEGHSGANVLTF; CDR3 DNA: TGTGCCAGCAGCGTTTTAGGAATCGAGGGTCACTCTGGGGCCAACGTCCTGACTTTC
J gene: TRBJ2-7; clone size: NA; D gene: TRBD2; V gene: TRBV6-1; CDR3 protein: CASASSGSSYEQYF; CDR3 DNA: TGTGCCAGCGCCTCTAGCGGGAGCTCCTACGAGCAGTACTTC
J gene: TRBJ2-1; clone size: NA; D gene: NA; V gene: TRBV28; CDR3 protein: CASSLGQYNEQFF; CDR3 DNA: TGTGCCAGCAGTTTAGGGCAGTACAATGAGCAGTTCTTC
J gene: TRBJ2-1; clone size: NA; D gene: NA; V gene: TRBV7-3; CDR3 protein: CASSSRGDNEQFF; CDR3 DNA: TGTGCCAGCAGCTCCCGTGGCGACAATGAGCAGTTCTTC
J gene: TRBJ2-7; clone size: once; D gene: TRBD1; V gene: TRBV5-1; CDR3 protein: CASSTSQGYEQYF; CDR3 DNA: TGCGCCAGCAGCACCTCACAGGGGTACGAGCAGTACTTC
J gene: TRBJ2-3; clone size: NA; D gene: NA; V gene: TRBV2; CDR3 protein: CATWRAGGSDTQYF; CDR3 DNA: TGTGCCACCTGGCGGGCAGGGGGGTCAGATACGCAGTATTTT
J gene: TRBJ1-2; clone size: NA; D gene: TRBD1; V gene: TRBV7-9; CDR3 protein: CASSLGGQGANYGYTF; CDR3 DNA: TGTGCCAGCAGCTTAGGGGGACAGGGGGCTAACTATGGCTACACCTTC
J gene: TRBJ2-7; clone size: NA; D gene: NA; V gene: TRBV6-1; CDR3 protein: CASSERPLGDDSYEQYF; CDR3 DNA: TGTGCCAGCAGTGAACGCCCCCTTGGGGACGACTCCTACGAGCAGTACTTC
J gene: TRBJ2-1; clone size: NA; D gene: NA; V gene: TRBV10-1; CDR3 protein: CASNLLKGQGEFF; CDR3 DNA: TGCGCCAGCAACCTGTTAAAGGGGCAGGGAGAGTTCTTC
J gene: TRBJ1-4; clone size: NA; D gene: TRBD1; V gene: TRBV28; CDR3 protein: CASSLSRGGTEKLFF; CDR3 DNA: TGTGCCAGCAGTTTATCCAGGGGGGGTACTGAAAAACTGTTTTTT
J gene: TRBJ1-3; clone size: few; D gene: NA; V gene: TRBV30; CDR3 protein: CAWSVGGSGNTIYF; CDR3 DNA: TGTGCCTGGAGTGTAGGGGGCTCTGGAAACACCATATATTTT
J gene: TRBJ2-1; clone size: NA; D gene: NA; V gene: TRBV9; CDR3 protein: CASSVAAYNEQFF; CDR3 DNA: TGTGCCAGCAGCGTAGCAGCATACAATGAGCAGTTCTTC
J gene: TRBJ2-7; clone size: NA; D gene: TRBD2; V gene: TRBV28; CDR3 protein: CASSLGAGDYEQYF; CDR3 DNA: TGTGCCAGCAGTTTAGGAGCGGGAGACTACGAGCAGTACTTC
J gene: TRBJ2-1; clone size: NA; D gene: TRBD1; V gene: TRBV7-6; CDR3 protein: CASSLEGQAYNEQFF; CDR3 DNA: TGTGCCAGCAGCCTAGAGGGACAGGCTTACAATGAGCAGTTCTTC
J gene: TRBJ2-1; clone size: once; D gene: NA; V gene: TRBV5-6; CDR3 protein: CASSFGALNEQFF; CDR3 DNA: TGTGCCAGCAGCTTCGGGGCTCTCAATGAGCAGTTCTTC